The entry below describes one T cell receptor (beta chain). Its antigen is currently unknown. These data come from a study of cytomegalovirus exposure and HLA in healthy donors. PCR involved 60 Vbeta and 13 Jbeta primers. Method: immunoSEQ multiplex PCR; TCRdb's copy keeps in-frame clones and lacks some. The data contain under 130,000 clones, 55% to 75% of them singletons. V lost 3 bases, J lost 4 bases, and 5 bases stayed unmatched. CDR3 length: 16 residues. CDR1 is SGHTA, CDR2 FQGNSA, per germline. Healthy bone marrow donors made up the cohort. Study-wide points: Sequencing probably produced one cluster of sequence variants that were highly shared. Later analysis demonstrated an association between a missense DCLRE1C variant and TCR beta V- and J-gene trimming. Across donors, most TCRs were seen rarely, yet some public ones were widespread.

V usage is TRBV7-2 and J usage is TRBJ2-3; 12 positions match TRBD2. The TCR originated in a young man in good health and CMV-seropositive. Sequencing used PBMCs. As DNA, the CDR3 is TGTGCCAGCAGCTTCCTAGCGGGGGGGCCGTCAGATACGCAGTATTTT. This encodes CASSFLAGGPSDTQYF.